The present entry profiles one T cell receptor (beta chain) with its context. The sample belongs to a study of blood T cell repertoires in COVID-19. In the study overall: Samples came from the United States, Italy and Spain, spanning acute and convalescent COVID-19. PBMCs, B-cell-depleted T cells, or T cells were the source of the cDNA or gDNA that made up the material.

Clones were sequenced by immunoSEQ multiplex PCR, and TCRdb holds only the in-frame ones, with some missing. Of nearly 350,000 clones in the sample, around 80% were seen once. After removal of 1 base from V and 2 bases from J, the junction contained 7 bases not matched to a gene. Germline CDR1 reads LGHNA; CDR2 reads YSLEER. This CDR3 comprises 16 residues. This sequence originates from a man between 25 and 39 years old with active or convalescent COVID-19. The rearrangement links TRBV4-3 to TRBJ2-7; 8 bases are shared with TRBD1. The sequenced material came from peripheral blood. DNA of the CDR3: TGCGCCAGCAGCCAAGTAGCCGGGACAGGAGCCTACGAGCAGTACTTC. It translates to CASSQVAGTGAYEQYF.